Described below is a single TCR beta chain sequence and its context. This entry belongs to a study of T cells after yellow fever vaccination. Template-switching 5'RACE yielded the TCR cDNA; a universal primer site and UMIs were added in the process. TCRdb passed the 5' RACE reads through MiXCR, listing each CDR3 protein once. Among about 550,000 distinct CDR3 sequences listed, approximately 21% were seen once. With 3 bases removed from V and 7 bases from J, the gap between germline ends came to 7 bases. This CDR3 is built from 10 residues. Per the germline V gene, CDR1 is SQVTM and CDR2 is ANQGSEA. This specimen was PBMCs, taken 15 days after the yellow fever booster vaccination. The TCR was taken from a man in his thirties or forties who received the YFV17D yellow fever vaccine. The gene calls are TRBV29-1 and TRBJ2-7; no firm D call. The CDR3 protein is CSVDSGEQYF. The CDR3 nucleotides read TGCAGCGTTGATTCCGGAGAGCAGTACTTC.